This T cell receptor (beta chain) derives from a study of cytomegalovirus exposure and HLA in healthy donors. Study-wide results and caveats: Some TCR beta chains (about 180 of them) were listed as cytomegalovirus-associated. The dataset shows that most TCR sequences were rare, while some public TCRs occurred in many donors.

The CDR3 contains 14 residues. Germline CDR1 and CDR2: SGHVS and FNYEAQ. V shed 8 bases and J shed 5 bases, with 18 bases lying between them. As to this clone: Its antigen is currently unknown.

Profiled with immunoSEQ multiplex PCR; TCRdb holds only in-frame clones, not every one. The sample records 130,000 to 150,000 clones, 75% to 90% being singletons. What was sequenced was PBMCs. The clonotype originates from a woman between 18 and 29 years old in good health and CMV-seropositive. J is TRBJ1-1 and V is TRBV7-6, with a tentative D call TRBD1 (5 bases). DNA of the CDR3: TGTGCCAGCCAACCGACTCGGGGGTGGACTGAAGCTTTCTTT. Protein product: CASQPTRGWTEAFF.